This T cell receptor (beta chain) was sequenced for a study of blood T cell repertoires in COVID-19. Assay: immunoSEQ multiplex PCR; the TCRdb copy retains only in-frame clones and omits some. The sample carries roughly 230,000 clones, 85% to 90% recorded once. V was cut by 1 base and J by 1 base, with 4 bases left in between. In germline, CDR1 is SGHAT, CDR2 FQNNGV. The CDR3 has 13 residues. Those enrolled in Seattle joined during active infection and were followed longitudinally afterward. This sequence joins TRBV11-2 and TRBJ1-2; D remains unclear. The specimen was peripheral blood. The sequence was collected from a woman aged 60-75 years with COVID-19, enrolled during active disease. The CDR3 here is CASSLVYNYGYTF. CDR3 sequence (DNA): TGTGCCAGCAGCTTAGTCTATAACTATGGCTACACCTTC.